The 25 T cell receptor beta chains below come from one sample, sequenced in a study of T cells in Graves' hyperthyroidism and ophthalmopathy. Amplification yielded TCR beta CDR3 regions, with RNA transcripts as the source. The HTBI set primed first-round TCR CDR3 RT-PCR. TCRdb redid the calling of the multiplex PCR reads with MiXCR, one entry per CDR3 protein. The data contain 250,000 to 300,000 distinct CDR3 sequences, 15% of them singletons. The sequencing sample was made of blood. These receptors were taken from a woman aged 50 to 65 with Graves' hyperthyroidism that later progressed to Graves' ophthalmopathy.

As concerns this clonotype: This may arise from a read error, as a much more abundant clone is one base away. The genes are TRBV6-2 or TRBV6-3 and TRBJ1-4, with D possibly TRBD1 on 5 matching bases. V was pared by 7 bases and J by 4 bases, with 22 bases between. The CDR3 loop spans 17 amino acids. CDR1 is MNHEY and CDR2 is SVGEGT in the germline V gene. CDR3 nucleotide sequence: TGTGCCAGCAATTCCCATTTACCCGGGACTGATAATGAAAAACTGTTTTTT. This encodes CASNSHLPGTDNEKLFF.

In its sample, this clonotype was seen many times. This chain joins TRBV30 and TRBJ1-1; D uncertain. Germline lookup yields CDR1 GTSNPN and CDR2 SVGIG (reference sequence). The CDR3 is 13 residues long. V gave up 3 bases and J gave up 3 bases, with 11 bases separating them. CDR3 sequence: CAWSGQEYTEAFF. The CDR3 DNA is TGTGCCTGGAGCGGCCAAGAGTACACTGAAGCTTTCTTT.

This clonotype came up a few times. The chain links TRBV19 to TRBJ2-6; 7 positions agree with TRBD2. Germline CDR1 is LNHDA and CDR2 is SQIVND (reference sequence). The CDR3 has 15 amino acids. V gave up 7 bases and J gave up 2 bases; unmatched junction bases: 5. In nucleotides, the CDR3 is TGTGCCAGTAAGGCGGGGGTAGCTGGGGCCAACGTCCTGACTTTC. Its protein product is CASKAGVAGANVLTF.

This clonotype was seen ten or more times. This chain joins TRBV18 and TRBJ2-5; D ambiguous. Germline CDR1 KGHSH, CDR2 LQKENI. The CDR3 is 16 residues long. The ends were cut back, 1 base at V and 5 bases at J, with 17 bases in the middle. CDR3 nucleotides: TGTGCCAGCTCACCACTCATCCCCGAATCGAGGGAGACCCAGTACTTC. Protein product: CASSPLIPESRETQYF.

This clonotype occurred many times. The chain recombines TRBV9 with TRBJ1-2; D remains ambiguous. In germline, CDR1 is SGDLS, CDR2 YYNGEE. The CDR3 extends over 9 amino acids. The V end was cut by 3 bases, the J end by 13 bases, with 7 bases between. Here the CDR3 DNA reads TGTGCCAGCAGCGCCCCCCCCACCTTC. Its protein product is CASSAPPTF.

This chain joins TRBV5-1 and TRBJ2-7, with TRBD2 identical over 9 bases. Unmatched junction bases numbered 6, after V lost 2 bases and J lost 6 bases. The CDR3 spans 14 residues. The germline V gene encodes CDR1 SGHRS and CDR2 YFSETQ. The CDR3 spells CASSFLSGRGEQYF. As DNA, the CDR3 is TGCGCCAGCAGCTTCCTTAGCGGGAGAGGCGAGCAGTACTTC.

This clonotype was detected ten times or more. The chain links TRBV4-2 to TRBJ2-7, with unresolved D. The CDR3 spans 16 residues. V shed 0 bases and J shed 6 bases, with 18 bases lying between them. From germline, CDR1 is LGHNA and CDR2 YNFKEQ. CDR3 nucleotide sequence: TGTGCCAGCAGCCAAGATCTAGGGCTCGGACCTTCCGAGCAGTACTTC. It is translated as CASSQDLGLGPSEQYF.

In its sample, this clonotype was seen many times. The chain carries TRBV7-9 and TRBJ2-5; TRBD2 agrees at 11 bases. Trimming cost V 5 bases and J 5 bases; bases outside gene matches: 7. The CDR3 spans 15 residues. The germline V gene encodes CDR1 SEHNR and CDR2 FQNEAQ (reference sequence). The DNA for the CDR3 is TGTGCCAGCAGCCCAACTAGCGGGAGTATGGAGACCCAGTACTTC. Protein product: CASSPTSGSMETQYF. The variable domain in full, completed from reference TRBV7-9 and TRBJ2-5, reads DTGVSQNPRHKITKRGQNVTFRCDPISEHNRLYWYRQTLGQGPEFLTYFQNEAQLEKSRLLSDRFSAERPKGSFSTLEIQRTEQGDSAMYLCASSPTSGSMETQYFGPGTRLLVL.

This clonotype was detected many times. The chain carries TRBV5-1 and TRBJ2-1, with a possible D match to TRBD2 (5 bases). This CDR3 has 14 residues. CDR1 and CDR2 from the germline V gene are SGHRS and YFSETQ. With 4 bases removed from V and 8 bases from J, the gap between germline ends came to 16 bases. CDR3 loop: CASSPRVSADEQFF. In nucleotides, the CDR3 is TGCGCCAGCAGCCCCCGGGTTAGCGCGGATGAGCAGTTCTTC.

Ten or more counts support this clonotype. The V and J genes are TRBV29-1 and TRBJ1-1; D is unclear. This CDR3 comprises 13 residues. CDR1 SQVTM and CDR2 ANQGSEA come from the germline V gene. Trimming cost V 4 bases and J 4 bases, with 13 bases left between them. The DNA for the CDR3 is TGCAGCGTTGTGAGGGAATGGGGCACTGAAGCTTTCTTT. The encoded protein is CSVVREWGTEAFF.

V usage is TRBV4-2 and J usage is TRBJ2-3, with TRBD2 matching 7 bases. Germline CDR1 reads LGHNA; CDR2 reads YNFKEQ. V lost 5 bases, J lost 5 bases, and 7 bases stayed unmatched. There are 14 residues in the CDR3. The CDR3 DNA reads as TGTGCCAGCAGCGTCCGACTAGCACAAGATACGCAGTATTTT. Protein sequence: CASSVRLAQDTQYF.

At least ten counts were recorded for this clonotype. This chain joins TRBV20-1 and TRBJ2-7; no definite D call. The CDR3 consists of 13 residues. Germline V gene lookup returns CDR1 DFQATT and CDR2 SNEGSKA (reference sequence). V gave up 0 bases and J gave up 0 bases, with 6 bases separating them. As DNA, the CDR3 is TGCAGTGCTAGAGAGGGCCCCTCCTACGAGCAGTACTTC. It specifies CSAREGPSYEQYF.

The sample holds many counts of this clonotype. This rearrangement joins TRBV20-1 to TRBJ1-1; 8 bases line up with TRBD1. V lost 1 base, J lost 6 bases, and 10 bases stayed unmatched. The CDR3 runs 15 residues. Germline-derived CDR1 and CDR2 are DFQATT and SNEGSKA (reference sequence). CDR3 sequence: CSARGQGKGKAEAFF. DNA of the CDR3: TGCAGTGCTAGAGGACAGGGGAAGGGGAAGGCTGAAGCTTTCTTT.

This clonotype has ten or more counts. This chain connects TRBV30 to TRBJ1-5; D may be TRBD1 (5 bases). Germline V gene data show CDR1 as GTSNPN and CDR2 as SVGIG (reference sequence). Trimming removed 2 bases from V and 7 bases from J, with 12 bases in between. The CDR3 extends over 13 amino acids. CDR3 loop: CAWSIRGRQPQHF. The CDR3 region has the DNA TGTGCCTGGAGTATAAGGGGCCGGCAGCCCCAGCATTTT.

The chain links TRBV19 to TRBJ1-5; D possibly corresponds to TRBD1 (5 bases). The CDR3 consists of 14 residues. The germline gives CDR1 LNHDA, CDR2 SQIVND (reference sequence). Trimming stripped 5 bases from V and 9 bases from J, with 17 bases between. The CDR3 region is CASSGPLDTGPQHF. CDR3 bases: TGTGCCAGTAGTGGCCCTTTGGACACCGGGCCCCAGCATTTT.

This clonotype was seen many times. The J gene is TRBJ2-7, the V gene TRBV29-1, with D unresolved. CDR3 length: 11 residues. In germline, CDR1 is SQVTM, CDR2 ANQGSEA. Trimming shortened V by 5 bases and J by 2 bases, and 7 bases separated the two germline ends. As DNA, the CDR3 is TGCAGCGTTAGGGCAGCCTACGAGCAGTACTTC. Translating it yields CSVRAAYEQYF.

In its sample, this clonotype was seen many times. The rearrangement uses TRBV6-1 and TRBJ1-2; D is undetermined. The CDR3 length is 11 residues. Trimming left V 7 bases short and J 3 bases short, with 6 bases between. Germline assignment: CDR1 MNHNS and CDR2 SASEGT. CDR3 in DNA: TGTGCCAGCAATGGTGACTATGGCTACACCTTC. It codes for CASNGDYGYTF.

This clonotype was recorded at least ten times. The chain employs TRBV9 and TRBJ2-1; the match to TRBD2 covers 9 bases. Germline CDR1 SGDLS, CDR2 YYNGEE. The CDR3 has 17 residues. Trimming cost V 0 bases and J 13 bases; bases outside gene matches: 17. CDR3 amino acids: CASSVGGSGGPVSGQFF. The CDR3 DNA reads TGTGCCAGCAGCGTAGGTGGTAGCGGGGGCCCTGTATCTGGACAGTTCTTC.

CDR3 protein: CASSQGPGQGKFLNEQFF. CDR3 DNA: TGTGCCAGCAGCCAAGGACCGGGACAGGGAAAATTCCTCAATGAGCAGTTCTTC. This chain connects TRBV3-1 to TRBJ2-1, with 9 positions matching TRBD1. The germline V gene encodes CDR1 LGHDT and CDR2 YNNKEL (reference sequence). CDR3 length equals 18 residues. With V trimmed by 1 base and J by 6 bases, 13 bases remained unmatched.

This clonotype was found many times. CDR3 in amino acids: CASSPPGNQPQHF. The CDR3 DNA reads TGTGCCAGCTCACCACCGGGCAATCAGCCCCAGCATTTT. The chain carries TRBV18 and TRBJ1-5; D gene ambiguous. This CDR3 has 13 residues. Trimming stripped 0 bases from V and 2 bases from J, with 2 bases between. The germline CDR1 and CDR2 sequences are KGHSH and LQKENI.

This clonotype was seen repeatedly, ten times or more. The chain links TRBV14 to TRBJ2-7, with TRBD1 identical over 7 bases. This CDR3 has 14 amino acids. The V and J ends lost 4 bases and 6 bases, in that order; junction bases with no gene match: 9. Per the germline V gene, CDR1 is SGHDN and CDR2 is FVKESK. CDR3 amino acids: CASSLDRVRREQYF. CDR3 DNA: TGTGCCAGCAGCCTTGACAGGGTCAGGCGCGAGCAGTACTTC.

In this sample, this clonotype turned up a few times. This chain links TRBV20-1 with TRBJ2-1; 8 nucleotides align to TRBD2. Germline trimming cut 6 bases from V and 0 bases from J; bases unmatched to any gene: 7. CDR1 and CDR2 from the germline V gene are DFQATT and SNEGSKA (reference sequence). The CDR3 totals 15 residues. CDR3 loop: CSASRLASSYNEQFF. CDR3 in DNA: TGCAGTGCCTCCCGACTAGCGAGCTCCTACAATGAGCAGTTCTTC.

This clonotype turned up a few times. The chain carries TRBV4-1 and TRBJ1-1; D is uncertain. The length of the CDR3 is 13 residues. V gave up 4 bases and J gave up 12 bases, with 18 bases separating them. CDR1 and CDR2 from the germline V gene are MGHRA and YSYEKL. Here the CDR3 DNA reads TGCGCCAGCAGCCGCTCTCGGGCCCCGGAGACTTTCTTT. Residues: CASSRSRAPETFF.

The table lists this clonotype with many counts. The J gene is TRBJ2-1, the V gene TRBV7-8; 10 nucleotides align to TRBD2. The CDR3 length is 17 residues. Germline trimming cut 1 base from V and 3 bases from J; bases unmatched to any gene: 6. Germline CDR1 reads SGHVS; CDR2 reads FQNEAQ. The CDR3 bases are TGTGCCAGCAGCTTAGGGGGTCCTAGCGGGAGCTACAATGAGCAGTTCTTC. Translation: CASSLGGPSGSYNEQFF.

This clonotype occurred many times. The chain employs TRBV10-3 and TRBJ2-5; TRBD1 aligns across 10 bases. Germline V gene data show CDR1 as ENHRY and CDR2 as SYGVKD. After removal of 6 bases from V and 4 bases from J, the junction contained 8 bases not matched to a gene. The CDR3 contains 15 residues. The CDR3 DNA reads as TGTGCCATCAGCGGGACAGGGGACTTTGGAGAGACCCAGTACTTC. This encodes CAISGTGDFGETQYF.